This note documents a single T cell receptor (beta chain) sequence. Trimming took 5 bases from V and 1 from J, leaving 9 bases between them. Germline V gene lookup returns CDR1 MNHNS and CDR2 SASEGT. The CDR3 consists of 13 residues. This sample is part of a study of OX40 agonist ivuxolimab in advanced cancers. Study in general: Checkpoint inhibitors had been given previously to roughly 40% of patients.

Clones were read by immunoSEQ multiplex PCR, and TCRdb kept only the in-frame ones, dropping some. The sample shows roughly 48,000 clones, 70% to 90% of them seen only once. This TCR was recovered from an adult with an advanced solid tumor such as melanoma, head and neck, liver or kidney cancer. This chain connects TRBV6-1 to TRBJ2-7, with D perhaps matching TRBD1 (6 bases). Material: CD4+ or CD8+ T cells sorted from blood, obtained in a trial of the OX40 agonist ivuxolimab. The CDR3 reads CASSSGQSYEQYF. The CDR3 bases are TGTGCCAGCAGTTCTGGACAGTCCTACGAGCAGTACTTC.